Detailed here is one T cell receptor (beta chain). Its antigen is unknown. Within one base of it there is no much larger clone, and no base qualities were kept. TCRbeta CDR3 regions were amplified from genomic DNA using the immunoSEQ Assay, a bias-controlled multiplex PCR. Per the source publication's procedure: The number of nucleated cells in each sample was estimated from the amplification of reference gene primers within the assay. Sequence reads were collapsed and filtered to measure the absolute abundance of every unique TCRbeta CDR3 rearrangement. Productive Simpson clonality was computed per sample as the square root of Simpson's diversity index over productive rearrangements. TCRdb's version of the immuneACCESS table is confined to in-frame rearrangements and falls short of the full clone set. An unresolved V gene accounts for under half of the shortfall where checked; the remainder is of unknown origin. V, J and clone size are taken as reported in that table, and D and trimming were inferred from the DNA itself. For this sample the table gives about 140,000 clones, of which around nine tenths were detected only once. About 1.8% of the sample comes from the top ten.

The CDR3 starts with the cysteine, ends with the phenylalanine, and has 13 residues. This entry keeps only the CDR3 DNA: 39 bases, framed from base 1. Between the V and J ends, shortened by 7 bases and 2 bases respectively, the junction contains 9 bases. These data are taken from a study of blood T cell repertoires in COVID-19 (dated by TCRdb to 2020 to 2022). About the investigation overall: Samples covering the acute and convalescent phases of COVID-19 were provided by collaborators in the United States, Italy and Spain. The sample metadata nearly always contained a de-identified subject ID, COVID-19 status, age in years and sex. Where available, HLA class I and class II types were obtained from metadata supplied by the sample provider rather than from assay-based typing. Subjects who had been exposed to COVID-19, were actively infected with it, or had recovered from it provided the deeply sampled blood TCRbeta repertoires that made up the dataset. A freely available public database, intended as a resource for researchers studying the immune response to SARS-CoV-2, is where the repertoires were released. The prospective study material was composed of cDNA or gDNA derived from T cells, B-cell-depleted T cells, or PBMCs. The samples were drawn from the first 160 participants of the ongoing ImmuneRACE study and from 950 to 1,500 subjects provided by 6 global collaborators. Study-wide findings and limitations: Clinical and demographic metadata were provided uncurated, with the amount varying by source and participant.

Collaborating institutions collected whole blood in K2EDTA tubes following their own protocols. For TCRbeta analysis, collaborators shipped samples as frozen whole blood, isolated PBMCs, or DNA extracted from either of those sample types. The chain couples TRBV12-3 or TRBV12-4 to TRBJ1-5; no D gene is confidently identified. The TCR was taken from a woman aged 45-59 years with acute or convalescent COVID-19. The sample taken for sequencing was peripheral blood. The CDR3 protein: CASMGGGNQPQHF. The DNA sequence is TGTGCCAGCATGGGCGGGGGCAATCAGCCCCAGCATTTT.